One and the same sample provided the 9 T cell receptor beta chains below, sequenced in a study of blood T cell repertoires in COVID-19. The repertoire was sequenced with immunoSEQ multiplex PCR; TCRdb's copy has only in-frame clones and lacks some. The sample includes some 260,000 clones, about 88% of them seen just once. The sample consisted of peripheral blood. These receptors originate from a woman between 35 and 50 years old who had recovered from COVID-19.

The chain combines TRBV7-9 with TRBJ1-3; D might be TRBD1 (5 bases). The CDR3 loop spans 16 amino acids. Germline CDR1 reads SEHNR; CDR2 reads FQNEAQ (reference sequence). V was pared by 4 bases and J by 2 bases, with 15 bases between. The chain's CDR3 is CASSSSTDSTGNTIYF. The CDR3 nucleotides read TGTGCCAGCAGCTCCTCAACCGACAGTACTGGAAACACCATATATTTT.

The chain couples TRBV7-6 to TRBJ2-7; maybe TRBD1 (5 bases). This CDR3 is 13 amino acids long. CDR1 is SGHVS, CDR2 FNYEAQ, per germline. The germline V and J ends were trimmed by 6 bases and 1 base, with 10 bases remaining between them. The DNA of the CDR3 is TGTGCCAGCAGTTCACGACAGTCCTACGAGCAGTACTTC. Translation: CASSSRQSYEQYF. The full variable domain, completed using reference TRBV7-6 and TRBJ2-7, is GAGVSQSPRYKVTKRGQDVALRCDPISGHVSLYWYRQALGQGPEFLTYFNYEAQQDKSGLPNDRFSAERPEGSISTLTIQRTEQRDSAMYRCASSSRQSYEQYFGPGTRLTVT.

The chain carries TRBV19 and TRBJ2-5, with D maybe TRBD1 (5 bases). Trimming took off 5 bases at V and 4 bases at J, with 11 bases between the two ends. The CDR3 is 13 residues long. Germline CDR1 and CDR2: LNHDA and SQIVND (reference sequence). CDR3 protein: CASSRQSRETQYF. CDR3 DNA sequence: TGTGCCAGTAGTCGACAGTCAAGAGAGACCCAGTACTTC.

This chain joins TRBV19 and TRBJ2-1; 8 bases are a match to TRBD2. The CDR3 is 15 amino acids. Germline loops: CDR1 LNHDA, CDR2 SQIVND (reference sequence). The ends lost 3 bases at V and 3 bases at J; junction bases unmatched: 4. DNA of the CDR3: TGTGCCAGTAGTATTGTTAGCGGGGTCTACAATGAGCAGTTCTTC. This encodes CASSIVSGVYNEQFF.

The chain uses TRBV7-3 and TRBJ2-6; D is undetermined. Germline V gene data show CDR1 as SGHTA and CDR2 as FQGTGA. Trimming took 5 bases from V and 0 from J, leaving 11 bases between them. The CDR3 extends over 16 amino acids. The DNA of the CDR3 is TGTGCCAGCAGCCCCCAGGCTGGCTCTGGGGCCAACGTCCTGACTTTC. Translated, it gives CASSPQAGSGANVLTF.

This chain joins TRBV29-1 and TRBJ2-7, with TRBD2 matching 8 bases. Trimming cost V 0 bases and J 3 bases; bases outside gene matches: 10. The V gene's germline CDR1 is SQVTM and CDR2 ANQGSEA. This CDR3 is 16 amino acids long. The CDR3 is CSVEDRASGSHYEQYF. CDR3 coding DNA: TGCAGCGTTGAAGATAGGGCTAGCGGGTCCCACTACGAGCAGTACTTC.

The gene calls are TRBV29-1 and TRBJ1-2; possibly TRBD1 for D (6 bases). This CDR3 spans 14 amino acids. V was shortened by 5 bases and J by 6 bases, with 19 bases between the two germline ends. Germline V gene lookup returns CDR1 SQVTM and CDR2 ANQGSEA. The CDR3 reads CSVQDSGTGNGYTF. The CDR3 region has the DNA TGCAGCGTTCAGGACTCGGGAACAGGGAATGGCTACACCTTC.

This clone appeared a single time. V usage is TRBV18 and J usage is TRBJ1-2, with D possibly TRBD1 on 5 matching bases. The CDR3 is 14 residues long. Trimming pared 6 bases from V and 7 bases from J, leaving 18 bases between. Germline V gives CDR1 KGHSH, CDR2 LQKENI. The CDR3 is CASSPDRELGGYTF. For the CDR3, the DNA is TGTGCCAGCTCTCCCGACAGAGAGCTTGGTGGCTACACCTTC.

J is TRBJ2-5 and V is TRBV7-9; no reliable D call. Deletions cut 3 bases from V and 2 bases from J, with 10 bases between. Germline loops: CDR1 SEHNR, CDR2 FQNEAQ (reference sequence). CDR3 length: 14 residues. CDR3 nucleotide sequence: TGTGCCAGCAGCTTTGTCCGCAGACAAGAGACCCAGTACTTC. It is translated as CASSFVRRQETQYF. Combining the CDR3 with reference TRBV7-9 and TRBJ2-5 gives the whole variable domain DTGVSQNPRHKITKRGQNVTFRCDPISEHNRLYWYRQTLGQGPEFLTYFQNEAQLEKSRLLSDRFSAERPKGSFSTLEIQRTEQGDSAMYLCASSFVRRQETQYFGPGTRLLVL.